Presented here are 18 T cell receptor beta chains from one specimen sequenced in a study of T cell repertoires in cytomegalovirus infection. TCRdb reanalysed the reads using MiXCR and keeps one entry per CDR3 protein. The sample has about 360,000 distinct CDR3 sequences, about a sixth seen once. Sequenced input: PBMCs. These receptors came from a human donor in good health (CMV status not recorded). Some clones in this sample may be carry-over from other donors' samples.

This clonotype was picked up a small number of times. J is TRBJ1-1 and V is TRBV2, with 8 nucleotides matching TRBD1. Germline CDR1 reads SNHLY; CDR2 reads FYNNEI. V was pared by 5 bases and J by 6 bases, with 5 bases of the junction left unmatched. This CDR3 contains 13 residues. For the CDR3, the DNA is TGTGCCAGCAGTAAGACAGGGGAGGCTGAAGCTTTCTTT. This translates into CASSKTGEAEAFF. Filled out from reference TRBV2 and TRBJ1-1, the complete variable domain reads EPEVTQTPSHQVTQMGQEVILRCVPISNHLYFYWYRQILGQKVEFLVSFYNNEISEKSEIFDDQFSVERPDGSNFTLKIRSTKLEDSAMYFCASSKTGEAEAFFGQGTRLTVV.

The chain employs TRBV7-7 and TRBJ2-5; TRBD1 might be the D (6 bases). Per germline, CDR1 SSHAT and CDR2 FNYEAQ (reference sequence). This CDR3 spans 15 amino acids. Trimming took 4 bases from V and 4 from J, leaving 16 bases between them. CDR3 amino acids: CASSSSRGWSETQYF. The CDR3 region has the DNA TGTGCCAGCAGCTCCAGCAGGGGATGGTCAGAGACCCAGTACTTC.

This clonotype was counted many times. The gene calls are TRBV12-5 and TRBJ2-7; 7 bases match TRBD1. V was pared by 7 bases and J by 5 bases, with 8 bases of the junction left unmatched. CDR1 and CDR2 from the germline V gene are LGHNT and FRNRAP. This CDR3 contains 13 residues. The chain's CDR3 is CASDRGGGDEQYF. In DNA, the CDR3 is TGTGCTAGTGACAGAGGGGGCGGCGACGAGCAGTACTTC.

The gene calls are TRBV5-4 and TRBJ2-3; D may be TRBD2 (6 bases). Deletions cut 4 bases from V and 8 bases from J, with 17 bases between. Germline loops: CDR1 SGHNT, CDR2 YYREEE (reference sequence). The CDR3 sequence is 14 residues long. In nucleotides, the CDR3 is TGTGCCAGCAGCCTTCGACTAGGCAGCGCTACGCAGTATTTT. It yields the protein CASSLRLGSATQYF.

The V gene is TRBV5-6, the J gene TRBJ1-5, with TRBD1 as a possible D gene (6 bases). V was cut by 2 bases and J by 1 base, with 16 bases left in between. The CDR3 consists of 17 residues. Germline V CDR1 and CDR2: SGHDT, YYEEEE. The CDR3 is CASSFWGALISNQPQHF. CDR3 in DNA: TGTGCCAGCAGCTTCTGGGGGGCCCTGATCAGCAATCAGCCCCAGCATTTT. Based on the CDR3 plus reference TRBV5-6 and TRBJ1-5, the full variable domain is DAGVTQSPTHLIKTRGQQVTLRCSPKSGHDTVSWYQQALGQGPQFIFQYYEEEERQRGNFPDRFSGHQFPNYSSELNVNALLLGDSALYLCASSFWGALISNQPQHFGDGTRLSIL.

J is TRBJ1-1 and V is TRBV2; no clear D gene. Germline assignment: CDR1 SNHLY and CDR2 FYNNEI. With 7 bases removed from V and 0 bases from J, the gap between germline ends came to 9 bases. The CDR3 consists of 13 residues. CDR3 nucleotide sequence: TGTGCCAGCATCAGAGGTGTGAACACTGAAGCTTTCTTT. This sequence encodes CASIRGVNTEAFF.

V gene TRBV20-1 combines with J gene TRBJ2-1, with 8 bases identical to TRBD2. The CDR3 sequence is 16 residues long. After removal of 1 base from V and 5 bases from J, the junction contained 10 bases not matched to a gene. The germline V gene has CDR1 DFQATT and CDR2 SNEGSKA (reference sequence). CDR3 sequence reads: CSARGLSGRGHNEQFF. CDR3 nucleotide sequence: TGCAGTGCTAGAGGCTTAAGCGGGAGAGGCCACAATGAGCAGTTCTTC.

The chain has TRBV2 and TRBJ2-2; D possibly matches TRBD1 or TRBD2 (5 bases each). Trimming took 4 bases from V and 6 from J, leaving 15 bases between them. CDR1 is SNHLY, CDR2 FYNNEI, per germline. The CDR3 totals 15 residues. The CDR3 DNA reads as TGTGCCAGCAGTGGGTCCGGGACCCTAGCCGGGGAGCTGTTTTTT. Translation gives CASSGSGTLAGELFF.

The chain couples TRBV6-1 to TRBJ2-2, with 16 bases identical to TRBD2. The CDR3 has 20 amino acids. J was trimmed by 6 bases and V by 3 bases; bases with no gene match: 13. Germline CDR1 is MNHNS and CDR2 is SASEGT. The CDR3 DNA sequence: TGTGCCAGCAGTGAGGGACTAGCGGGAGGGCCGTGGCTAGTTTCCGGGGAGCTGTTTTTT. This gives the protein CASSEGLAGGPWLVSGELFF.

V gene TRBV5-1 combines with J gene TRBJ2-2, with D possibly TRBD1 on 5 matching bases. Germline assignment: CDR1 SGHRS and CDR2 YFSETQ. The CDR3 sequence is 15 residues long. Trimming took 7 bases from V and 4 from J, leaving 17 bases between them. DNA of the CDR3: TGCGCCAGCGGCTGGCAGGGCCCGGGCACCGGGGAGCTGTTTTTT. Translation gives CASGWQGPGTGELFF. Drawing the rest from reference TRBV5-1 and TRBJ2-2, the complete variable domain is KAGVTQTPRYLIKTRGQQVTLSCSPISGHRSVSWYQQTPGQGLQFLFEYFSETQRNKGNFPGRFSGRQFSNSRSEMNVSTLELGDSALYLCASGWQGPGTGELFFGEGSRLTVL.

There are a few counts of this clonotype. The genes are TRBV28 and TRBJ2-3; possibly TRBD1 for D (5 bases). The germline V and J ends were trimmed by 6 bases and 0 bases, with 10 bases remaining between them. This CDR3 contains 14 residues. The germline V gene has CDR1 MDHEN and CDR2 SYDVKM. The CDR3 sequence is CASRVGVSTDTQYF. DNA of the CDR3: TGTGCCAGCAGGGTAGGGGTTAGCACAGATACGCAGTATTTT.

There are a few counts of this clonotype. This CDR3 reads CASSHKGGRSTGELFF. DNA of the CDR3: TGTGCCAGCAGCCATAAGGGGGGGCGGAGCACCGGGGAGCTGTTTTTT. V usage is TRBV11-2 and J usage is TRBJ2-2, with a possible D match to TRBD2 (7 bases). Germline V gene lookup returns CDR1 SGHAT and CDR2 FQNNGV. This CDR3 comprises 16 residues. The ends were cut back, 5 bases at V and 4 bases at J, with 17 bases in the middle. The whole variable domain, remainder taken from reference TRBV11-2 and TRBJ2-2, is EAGVAQSPRYKIIEKRQSVAFWCNPISGHATLYWYQQILGQGPKLLIQFQNNGVVDDSQLPKDRFSAERLKGVDSTLKIQPAKLEDSAVYLCASSHKGGRSTGELFFGEGSRLTVL.

This sequence joins TRBV6-2 or TRBV6-3 and TRBJ2-1; 8 bases map to TRBD2. The CDR3 covers 17 residues. The trim removed 5 bases at V and 8 bases at J, leaving 17 bases unmatched. Germline assignment: CDR1 MNHEY and CDR2 SVGEGT. CDR3 DNA sequence: TGTGCCAGCAGTGCACCTACCCCCACGGGAGGGGGGTATGAGCAGTTCTTC. This gives the protein CASSAPTPTGGGYEQFF.

Points on this clonotype: One end of the junction varies from germline; a read error may be responsible. The rearrangement joins TRBV6-6 to TRBJ1-5, with TRBD1 as a possible D gene (6 bases). Germline lookup yields CDR1 MNHNY and CDR2 SVGAGI (reference sequence). The CDR3 is 16 residues long. DNA of the CDR3: TGTGTCAGCAGTCTCTCAGGACAGCATAGCAATCAGCCCCAGCATTTT. It translates to CVSSLSGQHSNQPQHF.

The chain uses TRBV7-9 and TRBJ2-7; TRBD2 matches at 9 bases. Germline V gene lookup returns CDR1 SEHNR and CDR2 FQNEAQ (reference sequence). This CDR3 comprises 16 residues. V lost 1 base, J lost 0 bases, and 4 bases stayed unmatched. CDR3 loop: CASSLVTSGPSYEQYF. As DNA, the CDR3 is TGTGCCAGCAGCTTAGTGACTAGCGGTCCCTCCTACGAGCAGTACTTC.

This clonotype was detected many times. The rearrangement links TRBV7-8 to TRBJ2-7; 14 nucleotides agree with TRBD2. J gave up 6 bases and V 3 bases, and 4 bases lay outside the gene matches. Germline V gives CDR1 SGHVS, CDR2 FQNEAQ. The CDR3 consists of 15 residues. In DNA, the CDR3 is TGTGCCAGCAGCTTGTCGGGACTAGCGGGAGTCGAGCAGTACTTC. It yields the protein CASSLSGLAGVEQYF. Full variable domain (remainder filled in from reference TRBV7-8 and TRBJ2-7): GAGVSQSPRYKVAKRGQDVALRCDPISGHVSLFWYQQALGQGPEFLTYFQNEAQLDKSGLPSDRFFAERPEGSVSTLKIQRTQQEDSAVYLCASSLSGLAGVEQYFGPGTRLTVT.

This clonotype was picked up a small number of times. V usage is TRBV4-3 and J usage is TRBJ1-2; D gene ambiguous. This CDR3 contains 16 residues. Looked up from germline, CDR1 is LGHNA and CDR2 is YSLEER. Between the trimmed V and J ends, which lost 2 bases and 3 bases, there was a span of 16 bases. The CDR3 nucleotides read TGCGCCAGCAGCCAAAGCGGATCCCCTCTGGACTATGGCTACACCTTC. Translation gives CASSQSGSPLDYGYTF.

This sequence joins TRBV20-1 and TRBJ2-7; a possible D gene is TRBD1 (6 bases). Germline CDR1 reads DFQATT; CDR2 reads SNEGSKA (reference sequence). Trimming removed 5 bases from V and 7 bases from J, with 15 bases in between. The CDR3 extends over 12 amino acids. CDR3 DNA sequence: TGCAGTGCTCGAAGGGGGTCGGGTGAGCAGTACTTC. Its translation: CSARRGSGEQYF.